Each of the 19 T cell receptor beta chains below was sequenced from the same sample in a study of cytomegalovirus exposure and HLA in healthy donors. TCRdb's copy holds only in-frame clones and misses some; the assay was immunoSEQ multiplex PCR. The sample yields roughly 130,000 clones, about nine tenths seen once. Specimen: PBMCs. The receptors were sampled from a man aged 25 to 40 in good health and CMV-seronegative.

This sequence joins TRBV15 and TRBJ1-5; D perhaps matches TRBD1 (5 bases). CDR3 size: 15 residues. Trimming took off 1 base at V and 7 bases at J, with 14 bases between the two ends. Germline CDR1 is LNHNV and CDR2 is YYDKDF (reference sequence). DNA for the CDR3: TGTGCCACCAGCAGAGTCCCACAGGCGGGGCAGCCCCAGCATTTT. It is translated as CATSRVPQAGQPQHF.

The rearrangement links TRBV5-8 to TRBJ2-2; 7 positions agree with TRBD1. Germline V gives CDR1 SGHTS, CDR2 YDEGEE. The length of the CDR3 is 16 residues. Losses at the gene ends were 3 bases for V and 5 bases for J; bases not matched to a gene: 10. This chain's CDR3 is CASSSRDRSSTGELFF. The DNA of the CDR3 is TGTGCCAGCAGCTCCCGGGACAGATCGTCAACCGGGGAGCTGTTTTTT.

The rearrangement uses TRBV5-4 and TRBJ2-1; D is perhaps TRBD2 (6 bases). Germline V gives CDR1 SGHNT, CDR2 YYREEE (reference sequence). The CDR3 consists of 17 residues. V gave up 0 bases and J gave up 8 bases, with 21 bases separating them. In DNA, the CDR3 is TGTGCCAGCAGCTTGGAGGTGTCGGAGGGCCCTAGGGATGAGCAGTTCTTC. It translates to CASSLEVSEGPRDEQFF.

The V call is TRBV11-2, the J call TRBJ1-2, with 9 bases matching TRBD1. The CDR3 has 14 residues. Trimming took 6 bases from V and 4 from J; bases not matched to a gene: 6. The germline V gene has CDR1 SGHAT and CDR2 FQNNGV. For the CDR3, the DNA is TGTGCCAGCAGTCCACAGGGGGCTCGCTATGGCTACACCTTC. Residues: CASSPQGARYGYTF.

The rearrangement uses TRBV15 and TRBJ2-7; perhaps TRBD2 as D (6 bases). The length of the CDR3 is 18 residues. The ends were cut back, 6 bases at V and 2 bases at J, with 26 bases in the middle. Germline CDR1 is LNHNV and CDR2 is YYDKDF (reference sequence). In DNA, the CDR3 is TGTGCCACCAGGAAACACCCCCGCACTAAGACGGGGGCCTACGAGCAGTACTTC. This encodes CATRKHPRTKTGAYEQYF.

Here the CDR3 DNA reads TGTGCCAGCAGTGAAGCGCCCCCGGGTGAAAGCACAGATACGCAGTATTTT. Amino acids: CASSEAPPGESTDTQYF. This chain uses TRBV2 with TRBJ2-3; D is unclear. This CDR3 comprises 17 residues. Germline assignment: CDR1 SNHLY and CDR2 FYNNEI. Trimming stripped 0 bases from V and 0 bases from J, with 13 bases between.

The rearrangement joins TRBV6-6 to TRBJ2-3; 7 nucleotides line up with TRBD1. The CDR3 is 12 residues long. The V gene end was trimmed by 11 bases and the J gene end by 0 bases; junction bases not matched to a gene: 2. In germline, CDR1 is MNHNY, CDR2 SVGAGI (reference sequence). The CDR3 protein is CAGGQSTDTQYF. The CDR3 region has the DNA TGTGCCGGGGGACAGAGCACAGATACGCAGTATTTT.

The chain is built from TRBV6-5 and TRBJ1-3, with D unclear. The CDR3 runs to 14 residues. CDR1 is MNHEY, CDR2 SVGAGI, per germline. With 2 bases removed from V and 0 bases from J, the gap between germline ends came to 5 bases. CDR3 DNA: TGTGCCAGCAGTTACGGCGGCTCTGGAAACACCATATATTTT. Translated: CASSYGGSGNTIYF.

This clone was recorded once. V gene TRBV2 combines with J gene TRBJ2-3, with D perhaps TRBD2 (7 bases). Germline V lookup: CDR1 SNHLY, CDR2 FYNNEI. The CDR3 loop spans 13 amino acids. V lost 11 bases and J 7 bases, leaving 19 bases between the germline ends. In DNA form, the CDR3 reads TGTGCCTCTGAGGGGGGGTCGGGAAATACGCAGTATTTT. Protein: CASEGGSGNTQYF.

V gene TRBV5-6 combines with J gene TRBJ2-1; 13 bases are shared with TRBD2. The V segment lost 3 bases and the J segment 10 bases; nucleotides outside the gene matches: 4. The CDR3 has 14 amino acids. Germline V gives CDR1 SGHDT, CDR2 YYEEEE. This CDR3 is CASSWTSGRGEQFF. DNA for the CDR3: TGTGCCAGCAGCTGGACTAGCGGGAGAGGCGAGCAGTTCTTC. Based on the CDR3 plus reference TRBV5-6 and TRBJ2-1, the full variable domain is DAGVTQSPTHLIKTRGQQVTLRCSPKSGHDTVSWYQQALGQGPQFIFQYYEEEERQRGNFPDRFSGHQFPNYSSELNVNALLLGDSALYLCASSWTSGRGEQFFGPGTRLTVL.

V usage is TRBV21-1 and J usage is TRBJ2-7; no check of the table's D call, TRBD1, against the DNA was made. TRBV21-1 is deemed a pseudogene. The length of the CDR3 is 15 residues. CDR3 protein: CASSRDRGALLEQYF. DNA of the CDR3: TGTGCCAGCAGCCGAGACAGGGGCGCCCTCCTGGAGCAGTACTTC.

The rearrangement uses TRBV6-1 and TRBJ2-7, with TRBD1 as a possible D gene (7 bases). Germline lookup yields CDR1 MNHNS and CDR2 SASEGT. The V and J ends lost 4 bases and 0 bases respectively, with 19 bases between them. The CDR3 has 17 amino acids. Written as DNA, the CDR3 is TGTGCCAGCAGTGTGGAGGGACGAGGGGGCGCCTCCTACGAGCAGTACTTC. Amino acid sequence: CASSVEGRGGASYEQYF.

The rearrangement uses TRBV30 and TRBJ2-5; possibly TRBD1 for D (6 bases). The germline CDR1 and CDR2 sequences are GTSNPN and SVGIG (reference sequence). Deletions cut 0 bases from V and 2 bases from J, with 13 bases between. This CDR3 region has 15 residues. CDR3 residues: CAWSVLRGNQETQYF. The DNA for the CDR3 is TGTGCCTGGAGTGTACTTAGGGGGAATCAAGAGACCCAGTACTTC. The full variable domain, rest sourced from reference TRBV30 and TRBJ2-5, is SQTIHQWPATLVQPVGSPLSLECTVEGTSNPNLYWYRQAAGRGLQLLFYSVGIGQISSEVPQNLSASRPQDRQFILSSKKLLLSDSGFYLCAWSVLRGNQETQYFGPGTRLLVL.

The CDR3: CAWSLYSNQPQHF. The CDR3 nucleotides are TGTGCCTGGAGTCTCTATAGCAATCAGCCCCAGCATTTT. The chain carries TRBV30 and TRBJ1-5; D gene ambiguous. Germline V lookup: CDR1 GTSNPN, CDR2 SVGIG (reference sequence). Trimming removed 2 bases from V and 0 bases from J, with 5 bases in between. The CDR3 sequence is 13 residues long.

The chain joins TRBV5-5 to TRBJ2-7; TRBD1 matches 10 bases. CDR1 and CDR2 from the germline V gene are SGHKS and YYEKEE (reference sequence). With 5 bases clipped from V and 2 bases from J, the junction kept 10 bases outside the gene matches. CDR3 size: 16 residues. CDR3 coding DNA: TGTGCCAGCAGGCGACAGGGGGCTCAAGGCCCCTACGAGCAGTACTTC. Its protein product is CASRRQGAQGPYEQYF.

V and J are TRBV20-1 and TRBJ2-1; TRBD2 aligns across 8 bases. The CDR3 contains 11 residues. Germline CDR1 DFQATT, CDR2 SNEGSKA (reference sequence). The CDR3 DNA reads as TGCAGCGGGAGGGGTTACAATGAGCAGTTCTTC. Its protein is CSGRGYNEQFF.

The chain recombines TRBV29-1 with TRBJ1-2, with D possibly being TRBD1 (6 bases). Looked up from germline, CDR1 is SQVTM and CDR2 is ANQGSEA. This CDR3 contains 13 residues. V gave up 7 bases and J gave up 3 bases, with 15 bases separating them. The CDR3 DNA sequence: TGCAGCGCTTGGGTAGGGGGTGACTATGGCTACACCTTC. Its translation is CSAWVGGDYGYTF.

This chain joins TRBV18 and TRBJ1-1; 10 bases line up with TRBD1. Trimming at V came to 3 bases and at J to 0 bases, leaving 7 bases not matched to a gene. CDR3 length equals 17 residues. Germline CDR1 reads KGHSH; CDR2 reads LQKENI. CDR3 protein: CASSPTGGANLNTEAFF. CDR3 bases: TGTGCCAGCTCACCGACAGGGGGCGCGAATTTGAACACTGAAGCTTTCTTT.

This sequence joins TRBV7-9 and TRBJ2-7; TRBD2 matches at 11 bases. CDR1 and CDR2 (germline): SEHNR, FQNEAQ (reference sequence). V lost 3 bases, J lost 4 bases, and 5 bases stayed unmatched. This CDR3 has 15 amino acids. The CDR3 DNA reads TGTGCCAGCAGCTTCCCGGGACTAGCGGTGTACGAGCAGTACTTC. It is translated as CASSFPGLAVYEQYF.